These 19 T cell receptor beta chains share one sample of origin, sequenced in a study of blood T cell repertoires in COVID-19. Assay: immunoSEQ multiplex PCR; the TCRdb copy retains only in-frame clones and omits some. Of around 100,000 clones detected, around 83% appear once; the ten largest clones hold 7.9%. Sequencing was performed on peripheral blood. These receptors all come from a man in his 70s with acute or convalescent COVID-19.

Here the CDR3 DNA reads TGTGCCAGCAGCCTAAACATGAACACTGAAGCTTTCTTT. It encodes CASSLNMNTEAFF. The gene calls are TRBV3-1 (or the pseudogene TRBV3-2) and TRBJ1-1; no firm D call. Germline CDR1 LGHDT, CDR2 YNNKEL (reference sequence). CDR3 length equals 13 residues. Trimming removed 4 bases from V and 0 bases from J, with 6 bases in between.

The CDR3 loop is CASSLGQNQETQYF. DNA of the CDR3: TGTGCCAGCAGTTTAGGACAGAACCAAGAGACCCAGTACTTC. The chain joins TRBV27 to TRBJ2-5, with D perhaps matching TRBD1 (6 bases). There are 14 residues in the CDR3. Trimming cost V 2 bases and J 0 bases, with 7 bases left between them. CDR1 MNHEY and CDR2 SMNVEV come from the germline V gene (reference sequence).

V usage is TRBV28 and J usage is TRBJ1-5; 10 positions match TRBD1. This CDR3 has 17 residues. Per the germline V gene, CDR1 is MDHEN and CDR2 is SYDVKM. V lost 6 bases, J lost 2 bases, and 10 bases stayed unmatched. The CDR3 here is CASSTGTGVRGNQPQHF. CDR3 DNA: TGTGCCAGCAGCACCGGGACAGGGGTTAGGGGCAATCAGCCCCAGCATTTT.

V is TRBV19 and J is TRBJ1-1; TRBD1 agrees at 7 bases. This CDR3 contains 17 residues. Germline-derived CDR1 and CDR2 are LNHDA and SQIVND (reference sequence). V lost 3 bases, J lost 4 bases, and 14 bases stayed unmatched. The CDR3 sequence is CASSIGVGGAVSTEAFF. Here the CDR3 DNA reads TGTGCCAGTAGTATCGGCGTAGGGGGCGCCGTAAGCACTGAAGCTTTCTTT.

This clone was counted once. The V call is TRBV18, the J call TRBJ1-6, with 10 bases aligning to TRBD1. Germline V lookup: CDR1 KGHSH, CDR2 LQKENI. The ends lost 6 bases at V and 9 bases at J; junction bases unmatched: 8. There are 15 residues in the CDR3. As DNA, the CDR3 is TGTGCCAGCTCCCCGGGGACAGGGGATCGTTCACCCCTCCACTTT. As protein: CASSPGTGDRSPLHF.

The chain couples TRBV28 to TRBJ2-7; 7 bases are shared with TRBD1. The CDR3 extends over 14 amino acids. V lost 4 bases and J lost 4; bases outside the gene matches: 7. Germline V gene lookup returns CDR1 MDHEN and CDR2 SYDVKM. CDR3 loop: CASSSPGTAYEQYF. CDR3 sequence (DNA): TGTGCCAGCAGTTCCCCCGGGACAGCGTACGAGCAGTACTTC.

The V and J genes are TRBV9 and TRBJ2-3; perhaps TRBD2 as D (7 bases). Germline CDR1 reads SGDLS; CDR2 reads YYNGEE. CDR3 length: 15 residues. V gave up 0 bases and J gave up 5 bases, with 13 bases separating them. This chain's CDR3 is CASSVDAGAGDTQYF. In nucleotides, the CDR3 is TGTGCCAGCAGCGTAGATGCGGGGGCGGGAGATACGCAGTATTTT.

This clone was observed a single time. The rearrangement joins TRBV6-5 to TRBJ2-7; TRBD1 matches 8 bases. The CDR3 consists of 13 residues. V shed 8 bases, J shed 3 bases, and the junction held 6 bases outside the gene matches. CDR1 and CDR2 from the germline V gene are MNHEY and SVGAGI. The CDR3 spells CASARTGSYEQYF. CDR3 DNA sequence: TGTGCCAGCGCCAGGACAGGGAGCTACGAGCAGTACTTC.

The chain combines TRBV9 with TRBJ1-6; a weak D match, TRBD1 (5 bases). Germline-derived CDR1 and CDR2 are SGDLS and YYNGEE. V dropped 4 bases and J dropped 7 bases, with 12 bases sitting between them. CDR3 size: 14 residues. Here the CDR3 DNA reads TGTGCCAGCAGCCCCCAAGGGGCCAATTCACCCCTCCACTTT. This translates into CASSPQGANSPLHF.

The chain employs TRBV30 and TRBJ2-5, with D possibly matching TRBD2 (7 bases). CDR3 length: 12 amino acids. V gave up 5 bases and J gave up 10 bases, with 17 bases separating them. Germline CDR1 reads GTSNPN; CDR2 reads SVGIG (reference sequence). The CDR3 region has the DNA TGTGCCTGGGGGGGCGGGGGCGCGGGCCAGTACTTC. Its protein is CAWGGGGAGQYF.

Points on this clone: Germline is not matched at one junction end, which may reflect a read error. The V and J genes are TRBV30 and TRBJ1-4, with D unclear. This CDR3 is 12 amino acids long. Germline loops: CDR1 GTSNPN, CDR2 SVGIG (reference sequence). The CDR3 sequence is CAGSATNEKLFF. The DNA of the CDR3 is TGTGCCGGGAGCGCAACTAATGAAAAACTGTTTTTT.

The V gene is TRBV18, the J gene TRBJ2-3, with a tentative D call TRBD2 (5 bases). The ends were cut back, 8 bases at V and 2 bases at J, with 14 bases in the middle. Germline V gene sequence: CDR1 KGHSH, CDR2 LQKENI. The CDR3 length is 14 residues. This CDR3 is CASAPARATDTQYF. CDR3 DNA: TGTGCCAGCGCCCCGGCGCGGGCCACAGATACGCAGTATTTT. The full variable domain, in which reference TRBV18 and TRBJ2-3 provide the parts outside the CDR3, is NAGVMQNPRHLVRRRGQEARLRCSPMKGHSHVYWYRQLPEEGLKFMVYLQKENIIDESGMPKERFSAEFPKEGPSILRIQQVVRGDSAAYFCASAPARATDTQYFGPGTRLTVL.

V is TRBV7-8 and J is TRBJ1-6; 9 nucleotides align to TRBD1. This CDR3 is 20 amino acids long. V shed 4 bases, J shed 0 bases, and the junction held 13 bases outside the gene matches. Germline assignment: CDR1 SGHVS and CDR2 FQNEAQ. CDR3 sequence reads: CASSSSRQGGPSSYNSPLHF. The CDR3 DNA is TGTGCCAGCAGCTCCTCGCGACAGGGGGGACCTAGCTCCTATAATTCACCCCTCCACTTT.

CDR3 loop: CASSSPPGQQNTEAFF. The CDR3 bases are TGTGCCAGCAGTTCCCCCCCGGGACAGCAGAACACTGAAGCTTTCTTT. The chain couples TRBV28 to TRBJ1-1; 7 nucleotides align to TRBD1. This CDR3 contains 16 residues. V lost 4 bases to trimming and J lost 1 base; unmatched junction nucleotides: 9. In germline, CDR1 is MDHEN, CDR2 SYDVKM.

The chain employs TRBV19 and TRBJ2-6; D is perhaps TRBD1 (6 bases). The germline CDR1 and CDR2 sequences are LNHDA and SQIVND (reference sequence). The CDR3 consists of 15 residues. V was pared by 8 bases and J by 5 bases, with 16 bases between. The CDR3 DNA reads as TGTGCCAGTCATCCACAGGGCGTCTGGGCCAACGTCCTGACTTTC. This encodes CASHPQGVWANVLTF.

V usage is TRBV3-1 (or the pseudogene TRBV3-2) and J usage is TRBJ1-2; 9 bases agree with TRBD1. The length of the CDR3 is 13 residues. From germline, CDR1 is LGHDT and CDR2 YNNKEL (reference sequence). The junction had 5 bases not matched to a gene; V was cut back by 4 bases and J by 8 bases. The CDR3 reads CASSLRTGVGYTF. Here the CDR3 DNA reads TGTGCCAGCAGCCTCAGGACAGGGGTAGGCTACACCTTC.

The gene calls are TRBV6-5 and TRBJ2-1, with 7 bases aligning to TRBD2. This CDR3 is 15 amino acids long. CDR1 is MNHEY, CDR2 SVGAGI, per germline. The junction had 10 bases not matched to a gene; V was cut back by 6 bases and J by 5 bases. CDR3 loop: CASRSTGLGNNEQFF. DNA for the CDR3: TGTGCCAGCAGGTCTACCGGACTAGGGAACAATGAGCAGTTCTTC.

J is TRBJ2-1 and V is TRBV4-1; 11 bases line up with TRBD2. Trimming at V came to 1 base and at J to 4 bases, leaving 9 bases not matched to a gene. The CDR3 consists of 18 residues. Germline assignment: CDR1 MGHRA and CDR2 YSYEKL. The CDR3 DNA follows: TGCGCCAGCAGCCAAGTGGGGTTGGGGACTAGCGGATACAATGAGCAGTTCTTC. Translation: CASSQVGLGTSGYNEQFF.

The chain carries TRBV28 and TRBJ1-4; TRBD1 aligns across 7 bases. Germline assignment: CDR1 MDHEN and CDR2 SYDVKM. The V and J ends lost 4 bases and 7 bases, in that order; junction bases with no gene match: 15. The CDR3 is 17 amino acids. The CDR3 loop reads CASSSRIRQGWGEKLFF. The CDR3 bases are TGTGCCAGCAGTTCTCGTATCAGACAGGGATGGGGTGAAAAACTGTTTTTT.